Included here is one T cell receptor (beta chain) sequence, with context. The antigen is unknown. This entry comes from a study of T cells in Graves' hyperthyroidism and ophthalmopathy. Study-wide results and limits: Appearing also in blood were most of the thyroid clonotypes expanded above 0.001.

Amplified regions were TCR beta CDR3 sequences from RNA transcripts. HTBI primers were used for first-round RT-PCR of the TCR CDR3. TCRdb redid the calling of the multiplex PCR reads with MiXCR, one entry per CDR3 protein. The sample contains hundreds of thousands of distinct CDR3 sequences, around 46% of which appear only once. V was cut by 4 bases and J by 3 bases, with 7 bases left in between. There are 12 residues in the CDR3. Germline loops: CDR1 SEHNR, CDR2 FQNEAQ (reference sequence). This TCR came from a woman aged 18-29 years with Graves' hyperthyroidism. The source material was peripheral blood or thyroid tissue (not recorded which). V usage is TRBV7-9 and J usage is TRBJ2-7; D unclear. The CDR3 coding sequence is TGTGCCAGCAGCTCGGGCAACTACGAGCAGTACTTC. It specifies CASSSGNYEQYF. Full variable domain (rest looked up from reference TRBV7-9 and TRBJ2-7): DTGVSQNPRHKITKRGQNVTFRCDPISEHNRLYWYRQTLGQGPEFLTYFQNEAQLEKSRLLSDRFSAERPKGSFSTLEIQRTEQGDSAMYLCASSSGNYEQYFGPGTRLTVT.